A selection of T cell receptor beta chains follows, all from one sample in a study of T cell repertoires in cytomegalovirus infection. TCRdb ran MiXCR on the reads and lists one entry per CDR3 protein. The sample has roughly 310,000 distinct CDR3 sequences; about a sixth are singletons. Input material: PBMCs. Receptor source: a human donor in good health (CMV status not recorded). Some clones in this sample may be carry-over from other donors' samples. Each CDR3 is given with its conserved first and last residue. The order of the fields is clone size, J gene, V gene, CDR3 protein. Not every row has a clone size; where given, it reads once, few, many or a size class.

>few|TRBJ1-1|TRBV6-5
CASRPLTAGDTEAFF
>few|TRBJ1-6|TRBV5-4
CASSLVGTSNSPLHF
>NA|TRBJ2-7|TRBV28
CASTTGGSEQYF
>few|TRBJ2-7|TRBV6-5
CASTGDRGHSYEQYF
>few|TRBJ1-2|TRBV6-1
CASRVIAGSEYTF
>NA|TRBJ2-6|TRBV19
CASSFPGDSGANVLTF
>many|TRBJ1-1|TRBV6-2/TRBV6-3
CASSYGGGGVTEAFF
>NA|TRBJ1-2|TRBV7-6
CASSSSGAVSYGYTF
>few|TRBJ2-7|TRBV29-1
CSVSNRGYEQYF
>NA|TRBJ1-1|TRBV20-1
CSSLERGNMNTEAFF
>many|TRBJ2-1|TRBV19
CASSTPAGGERWDEQFF
>many|TRBJ2-3|TRBV7-2
CASSRVGQGVDTQYF
>NA|TRBJ2-5|TRBV28
CASRTPEGGRETQYF
>few|TRBJ2-7|TRBV28
CASSLFGGYYEQYF
>many|TRBJ1-4|TRBV7-2
CASSLGEANEKLFF
>NA|TRBJ1-2|TRBV5-1
CASSFSPANYGYTF
>few|TRBJ2-7|TRBV15
CATSRPGLGTYEQYF
>NA|TRBJ2-1|TRBV19
CASNDLSSYNEQFF